This T cell receptor (beta chain) emerged from a study of technical replicates of blood from a few donors. In this sample, this clone turned up once. Per the germline V gene, CDR1 is SNHLY and CDR2 is FYNNEI. The CDR3 sequence is 15 residues long. V dropped 6 bases and J dropped 1; count of bases not matched to a gene: 5. The method was immunoSEQ multiplex PCR; TCRdb's version includes in-frame clones alone and lacks a portion of them. The sample lists around 79,000 clones, roughly 94% seen once, with under 0.5% in the top ten. The TCR originated in a human donor in good health. Specimen: T cells isolated from PBMCs. The chain links TRBV2 to TRBJ1-5, with 8 bases aligning to TRBD1. CDR3 region: CASRPDRGSNQPQHF. DNA for the CDR3: TGTGCCAGCAGGCCAGACAGGGGAAGCAATCAGCCCCAGCATTTT.